This TCR beta chain comes out of a study of blood T cell repertoires in COVID-19. Whole-study context: Samples taken during acute and convalescent COVID-19 were collected in the United States, Italy and Spain. PBMCs, B-cell-depleted T cells, or T cells were the source of the cDNA or gDNA that made up the material.

Germline V gives CDR1 SEHNR, CDR2 FQNEAQ (reference sequence). This CDR3 has 17 amino acids. J was trimmed by 7 bases and V by 1 base; bases with no gene match: 7. Under the authors' procedure: Estimated nucleated cell counts came from reference gene primer amplification. Clones were sequenced by immunoSEQ multiplex PCR, and TCRdb holds only the in-frame ones, with some missing. V and J calls and clone size are copied from that table; D and trimming were computed from the DNA. The repertoire holds 250,000 to 300,000 clones, 85% to 90% seen once, with roughly 4.5% in the top ten. This sequence was found in a woman aged 40 to 50 who had recovered from COVID-19. The V call is TRBV7-9, the J call TRBJ2-2; TRBD2 aligns across 12 bases. Sample: peripheral blood. CDR3 bases: TGTGCCAGCAGCTTAGAGACTAGCGGGAGTCTGGACGGGGAGCTGTTTTTT. This sequence encodes CASSLETSGSLDGELFF.